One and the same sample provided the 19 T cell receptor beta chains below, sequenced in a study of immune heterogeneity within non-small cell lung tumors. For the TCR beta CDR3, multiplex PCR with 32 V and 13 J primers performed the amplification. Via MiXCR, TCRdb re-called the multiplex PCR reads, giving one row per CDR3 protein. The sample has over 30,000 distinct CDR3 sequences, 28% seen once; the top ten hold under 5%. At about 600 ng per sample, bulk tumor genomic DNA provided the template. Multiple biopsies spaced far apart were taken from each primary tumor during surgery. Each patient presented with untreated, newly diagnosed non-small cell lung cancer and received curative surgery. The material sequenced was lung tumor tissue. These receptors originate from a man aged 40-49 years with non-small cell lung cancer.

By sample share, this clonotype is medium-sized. CDR3 nucleotide sequence: TGTGCCACCAGCGAGAGCGGGGGTCGGTCCTACAATGAGCAGTTCTTC. Its protein product is CATSESGGRSYNEQFF. The chain employs TRBV24-1 and TRBJ2-1, with 8 bases that match TRBD2. The germline gives CDR1 KGHDR, CDR2 SFDVKD. J lost 1 base, V lost 7 bases, and 8 bases had no gene match. The CDR3 covers 16 residues.

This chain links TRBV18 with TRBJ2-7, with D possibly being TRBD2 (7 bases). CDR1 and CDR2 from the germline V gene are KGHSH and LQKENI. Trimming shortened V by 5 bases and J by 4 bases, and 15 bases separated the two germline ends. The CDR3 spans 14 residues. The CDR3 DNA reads TGTGCCAGCTCAGCTCCGGGGGGCAAGTACGAGCAGTACTTC. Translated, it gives CASSAPGGKYEQYF. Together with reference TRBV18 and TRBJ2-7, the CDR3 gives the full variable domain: NAGVMQNPRHLVRRRGQEARLRCSPMKGHSHVYWYRQLPEEGLKFMVYLQKENIIDESGMPKERFSAEFPKEGPSILRIQQVVRGDSAAYFCASSAPGGKYEQYFGPGTRLTVT.

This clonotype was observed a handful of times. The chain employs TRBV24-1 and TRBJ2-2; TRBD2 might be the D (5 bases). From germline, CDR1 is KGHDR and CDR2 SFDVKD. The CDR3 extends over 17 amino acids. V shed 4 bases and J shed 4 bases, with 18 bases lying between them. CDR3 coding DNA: TGTGCCACCAGTGACCGTCGACTCCTAAGCGGCACCGGGGAGCTGTTTTTT. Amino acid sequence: CATSDRRLLSGTGELFF.

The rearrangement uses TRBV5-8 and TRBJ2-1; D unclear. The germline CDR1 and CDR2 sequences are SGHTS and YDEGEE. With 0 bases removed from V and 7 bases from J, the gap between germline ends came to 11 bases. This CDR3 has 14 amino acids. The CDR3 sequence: CASSLGIGSNEQFF. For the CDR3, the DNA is TGTGCCAGCAGCTTGGGGATCGGGTCAAATGAGCAGTTCTTC.

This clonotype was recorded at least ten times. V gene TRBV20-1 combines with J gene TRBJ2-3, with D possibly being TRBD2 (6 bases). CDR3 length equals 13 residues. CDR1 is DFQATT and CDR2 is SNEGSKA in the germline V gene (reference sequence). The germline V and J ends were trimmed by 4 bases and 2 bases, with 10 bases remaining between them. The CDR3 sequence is CSAKGLSTDTQYF. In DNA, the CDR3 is TGCAGTGCTAAGGGACTCTCCACAGATACGCAGTATTTT.

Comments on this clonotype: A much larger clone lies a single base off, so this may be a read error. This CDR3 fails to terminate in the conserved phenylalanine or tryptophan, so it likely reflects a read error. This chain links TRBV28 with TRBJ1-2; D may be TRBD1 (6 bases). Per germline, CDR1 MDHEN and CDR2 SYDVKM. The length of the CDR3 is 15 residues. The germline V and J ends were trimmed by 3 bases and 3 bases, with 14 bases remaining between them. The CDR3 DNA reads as TGTGCCAGCAGTTTGTCGGGGGCGAGTGACTATGGCTACACCTTA. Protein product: CASSLSGASDYGYTL.

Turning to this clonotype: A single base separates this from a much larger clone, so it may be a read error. Here the CDR3 reads CARTLSGGGYGYTF. Here the CDR3 DNA reads TGTGCCAGAACTCTGTCGGGGGGGGGCTATGGCTACACCTTC. V is TRBV6-1 and J is TRBJ1-2, with a weak D call TRBD1 (5 bases). The CDR3 is 14 residues long. The germline V gene encodes CDR1 MNHNS and CDR2 SASEGT. The V and J ends lost 9 bases and 4 bases respectively, with 18 bases between them.

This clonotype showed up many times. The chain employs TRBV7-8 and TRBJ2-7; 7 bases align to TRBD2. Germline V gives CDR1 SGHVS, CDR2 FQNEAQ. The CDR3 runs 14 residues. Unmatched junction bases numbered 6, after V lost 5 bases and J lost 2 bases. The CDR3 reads CASSVSGLAYEQYF. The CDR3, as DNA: TGTGCCAGCAGCGTTAGCGGGTTGGCCTACGAGCAGTACTTC.

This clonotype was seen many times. The CDR3 sequence is CASSSPGQGAVGYTF. In DNA, the CDR3 is TGTGCCAGCAGTTCACCGGGACAGGGGGCGGTTGGCTACACCTTC. This sequence joins TRBV28 and TRBJ1-2; TRBD1 aligns across 12 bases. The CDR3 is 15 residues long. Per germline, CDR1 MDHEN and CDR2 SYDVKM. J lost 7 bases, V lost 4 bases, and 7 bases had no gene match.

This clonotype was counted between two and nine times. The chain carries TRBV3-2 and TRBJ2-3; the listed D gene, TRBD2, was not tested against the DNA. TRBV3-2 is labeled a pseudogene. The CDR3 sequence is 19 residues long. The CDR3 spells CASSQARRLAGGGTDTQYF. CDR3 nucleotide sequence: TGTGCCAGCAGCCAAGCCAGAAGGCTAGCGGGAGGTGGAACAGATACGCAGTATTTT.

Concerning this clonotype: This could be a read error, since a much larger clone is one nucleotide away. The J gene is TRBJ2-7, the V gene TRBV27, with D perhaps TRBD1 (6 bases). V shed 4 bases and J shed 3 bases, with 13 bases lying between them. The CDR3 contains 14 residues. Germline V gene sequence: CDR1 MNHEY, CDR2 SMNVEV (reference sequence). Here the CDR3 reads CASSYREGYYEQYF. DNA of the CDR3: TGTGCCAGCAGTTACAGGGAAGGCTACTACGAGCAGTACTTC.

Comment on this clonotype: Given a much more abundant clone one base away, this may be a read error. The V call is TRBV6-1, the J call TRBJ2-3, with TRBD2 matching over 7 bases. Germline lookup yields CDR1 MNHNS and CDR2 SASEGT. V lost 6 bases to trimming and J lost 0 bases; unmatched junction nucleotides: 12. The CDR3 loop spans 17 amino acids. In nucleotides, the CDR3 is TGTGCCAGCAGGGGCGGGCCTAGCGGACTTAGCACAGATACGCAGTATTTT. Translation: CASRGGPSGLSTDTQYF.

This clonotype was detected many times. The DNA for the CDR3 is TGTGCCAGCAGTGGACAGGACACCAACTATGGCTACACCTTC. It encodes CASSGQDTNYGYTF. The V and J genes are TRBV25-1 and TRBJ1-2; a possible D gene is TRBD1 (6 bases). Trimming left V 4 bases short and J 2 bases short, with 11 bases between. Per germline, CDR1 MGHDK and CDR2 SYGVNS. This CDR3 is 14 amino acids long.

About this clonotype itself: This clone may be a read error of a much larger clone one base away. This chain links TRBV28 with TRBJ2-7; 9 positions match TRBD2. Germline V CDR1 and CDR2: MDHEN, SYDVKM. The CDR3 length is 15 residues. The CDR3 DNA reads TGTGTCAGCAGTCATAGCGGGAGAGCCTACTACGAGCAGTACTTC. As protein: CVSSHSGRAYYEQYF.

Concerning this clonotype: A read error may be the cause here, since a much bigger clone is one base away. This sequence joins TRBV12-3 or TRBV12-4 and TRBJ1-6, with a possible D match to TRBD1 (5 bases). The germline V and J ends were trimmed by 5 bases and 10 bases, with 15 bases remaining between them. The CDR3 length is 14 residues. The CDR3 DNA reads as TGTGCCAGCAGTGGAGACATGGGGGGGTCACCCCTCCACTTT. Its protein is CASSGDMGGSPLHF.

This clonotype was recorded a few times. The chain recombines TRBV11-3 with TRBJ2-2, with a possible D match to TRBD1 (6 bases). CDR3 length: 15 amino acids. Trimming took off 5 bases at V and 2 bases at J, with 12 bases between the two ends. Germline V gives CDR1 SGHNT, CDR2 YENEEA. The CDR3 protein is CASSRTEINTGELFF. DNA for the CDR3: TGTGCCAGCAGCAGGACAGAGATTAACACCGGGGAGCTGTTTTTT.

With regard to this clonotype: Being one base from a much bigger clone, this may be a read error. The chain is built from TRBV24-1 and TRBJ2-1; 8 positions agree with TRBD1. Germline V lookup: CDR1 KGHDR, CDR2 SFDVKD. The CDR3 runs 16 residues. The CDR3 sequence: CATTDSWTGTNDEQFF. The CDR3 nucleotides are TGTGCCACCACTGATTCCTGGACAGGGACAAACGATGAGCAGTTCTTC.

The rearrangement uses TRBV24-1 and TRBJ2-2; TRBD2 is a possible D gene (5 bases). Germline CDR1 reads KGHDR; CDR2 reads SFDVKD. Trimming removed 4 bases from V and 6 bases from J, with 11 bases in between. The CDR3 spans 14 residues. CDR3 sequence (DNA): TGTGCCACCAGTGACCCCCGGGGTCCCGGGGAGCTGTTTTTT. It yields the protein CATSDPRGPGELFF.

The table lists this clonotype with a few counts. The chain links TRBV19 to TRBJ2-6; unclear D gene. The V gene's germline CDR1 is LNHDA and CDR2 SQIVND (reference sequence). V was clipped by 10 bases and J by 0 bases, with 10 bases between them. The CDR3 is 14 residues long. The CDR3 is CAIIDPSGANVLTF. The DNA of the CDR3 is TGTGCCATCATTGACCCCTCTGGGGCCAACGTCCTGACTTTC.